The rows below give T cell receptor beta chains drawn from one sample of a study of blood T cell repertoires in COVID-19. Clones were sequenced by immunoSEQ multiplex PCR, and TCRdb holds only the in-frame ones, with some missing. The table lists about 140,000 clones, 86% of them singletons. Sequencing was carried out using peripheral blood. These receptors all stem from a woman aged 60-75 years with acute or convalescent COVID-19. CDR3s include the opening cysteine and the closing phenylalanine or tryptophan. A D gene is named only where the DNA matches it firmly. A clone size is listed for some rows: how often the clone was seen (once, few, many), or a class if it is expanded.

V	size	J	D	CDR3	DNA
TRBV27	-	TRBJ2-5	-	CASSFGLGTGTQYF	TGTGCCAGCAGTTTCGGCCTCGGAACGGGGACCCAGTACTTC
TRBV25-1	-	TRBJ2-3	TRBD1	CASSGDRGGPDTQYF	TGTGCCAGCAGTGGGGACAGGGGAGGCCCAGATACGCAGTATTTT
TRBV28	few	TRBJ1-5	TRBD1	CASRDSGTAGNQPQHF	TGTGCCAGCAGGGACTCTGGGACAGCGGGCAATCAGCCCCAGCATTTT
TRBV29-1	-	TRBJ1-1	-	CSVEQGIGTEAFF	TGCAGCGTTGAACAGGGGATCGGCACTGAAGCTTTCTTT
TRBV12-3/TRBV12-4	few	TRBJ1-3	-	CASSIIPGNTIYF	TGTGCCAGCAGCATCATTCCTGGAAACACCATATATTTT
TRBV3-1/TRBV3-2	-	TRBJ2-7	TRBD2	CASSPGTSGDYEQYF	TGTGCCAGCAGCCCAGGGACTAGCGGGGACTACGAGCAGTACTTC
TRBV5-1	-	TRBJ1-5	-	CASSLTDSFSQPQHF	TGCGCCAGCAGCTTGACGGACAGTTTTAGTCAGCCCCAGCATTTT
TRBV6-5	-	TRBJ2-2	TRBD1	CASRATGTNTGELFF	TGTGCCAGCAGAGCGACAGGGACGAACACCGGGGAGCTGTTTTTT
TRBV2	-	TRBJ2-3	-	CASGQDTQYF	TGTGCCAGCGGCCAAGATACGCAGTATTTT
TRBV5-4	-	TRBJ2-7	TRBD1	CASSPTGVDEQYF	TGTGCCAGCAGCCCAACAGGGGTAGACGAGCAGTACTTC
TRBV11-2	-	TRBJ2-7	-	CASSPRYEQYF	TGTGCCAGCAGCCCTCGTTACGAGCAGTACTTC
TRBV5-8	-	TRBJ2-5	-	CASSLTGKETQYF	TGTGCCAGCAGTCTTACAGGGAAAGAGACCCAGTACTTC
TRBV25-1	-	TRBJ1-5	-	CASTPGGAPDQPQHF	TGTGCCAGCACACCGGGCGGGGCTCCAGATCAGCCCCAGCATTTT
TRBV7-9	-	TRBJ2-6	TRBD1	CASSLGQGTTGANVLTF	TGTGCCAGCAGCTTGGGACAGGGCACCACTGGGGCCAACGTCCTGACTTTC
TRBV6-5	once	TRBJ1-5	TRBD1	CASAGGTVSNQPQHF	TGTGCCAGCGCAGGGGGGACAGTCAGCAATCAGCCCCAGCATTTT
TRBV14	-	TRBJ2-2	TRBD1	CASSLGTVTNTGELFF	TGTGCCAGCAGCCTCGGGACAGTGACCAACACCGGGGAGCTGTTTTTT